The source of this TCR beta chain is a study of control samples from healthy donors and cancer patients. The table came from immunoSEQ multiplex PCR; TCRdb's copy has only in-frame clones and leaves some out. The sample has 100,000 to 150,000 clones, almost 95% seen once. The CDR3 is 15 amino acids. J gave up 3 bases and V 7 bases, and 8 bases lay outside the gene matches. Germline V lookup: CDR1 LNHDA, CDR2 SQIVND (reference sequence). This chain joins TRBV19 and TRBJ2-1; 8 nucleotides align to TRBD2. This receptor was taken from an elderly man with head and neck cancer. The specimen was PBMCs. In nucleotides, the CDR3 is TGTGCCAGTACCAACTCAGCGGGAGACTACAATGAGCAGTTCTTC. Protein product: CASTNSAGDYNEQFF. The whole variable domain, remainder taken from reference TRBV19 and TRBJ2-1, is DGGITQSPKYLFRKEGQNVTLSCEQNLNHDAMYWYRQDPGQGLRLIYYSQIVNDFQKGDIAEGYSVSREKKESFPLTVTSAQKNPTAFYLCASTNSAGDYNEQFFGPGTRLTVL.